The clone carrying this T cell receptor beta chain was seen ten or more times. Amplification targeted TCR beta CDR3 regions from RNA transcripts. During a first-round RT-PCR of the TCR CDR3, the HTBI primer set was used. TCRdb re-called the multiplex PCR reads through MiXCR, storing one row per CDR3 protein. Of a few hundred thousand distinct CDR3 sequences listed, under 15% are singletons. This entry belongs to a study of T cells in Graves' hyperthyroidism and ophthalmopathy. A lack of ophthalmopathy progression within 18 months defined stable Graves' hyperthyroidism. Among the patients, aged 18 to 65, hyperthyroidism was newly diagnosed and had lasted under 2 months. Investigators excluded patients with uncontrolled infection, other autoimmune disease, pregnancy or lactation. V lost 3 bases and J lost 5, with 7 bases in between. In germline, CDR1 is KGHSH, CDR2 LQKENI. The CDR3 has 13 residues.

The source of this sequence is a woman younger than 45 with Graves' hyperthyroidism. The V and J genes are TRBV18 and TRBJ1-4; D not resolved. The source material was blood. DNA of the CDR3: TGTGCCAGCTCACCCGTCTCGAATGAAAAACTGTTTTTT. This gives the protein CASSPVSNEKLFF. The whole variable domain, remainder taken from reference TRBV18 and TRBJ1-4, is NAGVMQNPRHLVRRRGQEARLRCSPMKGHSHVYWYRQLPEEGLKFMVYLQKENIIDESGMPKERFSAEFPKEGPSILRIQQVVRGDSAAYFCASSPVSNEKLFFGSGTQLSVL.